Below, 30 T cell receptor beta chains from the same sample are listed, as sequenced in a study of persistence of HIV-infected CD4 T cells. Their specific antigens are unknown. The immunoSEQ assay was version 4, run in survey mode. Clones were read by immunoSEQ multiplex PCR, and TCRdb kept only the in-frame ones, dropping some. Found here are roughly 9,100 clones, roughly 85% of them singletons; the top ten hold about 2%. Cells were stimulated with overlapping HIV-1 Gag 15-mer peptides. CD4+ T cells upregulating both CD40 ligand and CD69 were sorted as responding cells. This specimen was CD4+ T cells sorted from PBMCs after roughly 18-hour stimulation, taken from a patient who received antiretroviral therapy. These receptors all come from an adult woman with HIV who was CMV-seropositive.

This clone was detected only a few times. V usage is TRBV7-3 and J usage is TRBJ2-2; D unresolved. The CDR3 covers 15 residues. CDR1 is SGHTA and CDR2 is FQGTGA in the germline V gene. V was clipped by 5 bases and J by 2 bases, with 12 bases between them. CDR3 nucleotide sequence: TGTGCCAGCAGCCCCACACCCACCAACACCGGGGAGCTGTTTTTT. This sequence encodes CASSPTPTNTGELFF.

The V call is TRBV7-9, the J call TRBJ1-5, with a possible D match to TRBD1 (5 bases). Germline V CDR1 and CDR2: SEHNR, FQNEAQ (reference sequence). The CDR3 contains 14 residues. V lost 0 bases and J 6 bases, leaving 9 bases between the germline ends. CDR3 sequence (DNA): TGTGCCAGCAGCTTAGCGCCAGGGAGTCAGCCCCAGCATTTT. Amino acids: CASSLAPGSQPQHF. The variable domain in full, completed from reference TRBV7-9 and TRBJ1-5, reads DTGVSQNPRHKITKRGQNVTFRCDPISEHNRLYWYRQTLGQGPEFLTYFQNEAQLEKSRLLSDRFSAERPKGSFSTLEIQRTEQGDSAMYLCASSLAPGSQPQHFGDGTRLSIL.

This clone was recorded only once. The chain is built from TRBV28 and TRBJ2-7, with 8 bases aligning to TRBD2. Germline V gene sequence: CDR1 MDHEN, CDR2 SYDVKM. The CDR3 loop spans 14 amino acids. V lost 2 bases and J lost 7; bases outside the gene matches: 7. This CDR3 is CASSLPGGGREQYF. CDR3 DNA sequence: TGTGCCAGCAGTTTACCCGGGGGGGGGCGTGAGCAGTACTTC. Full variable domain (outside the CDR3, taken from reference TRBV28 and TRBJ2-7): DVKVTQSSRYLVKRTGEKVFLECVQDMDHENMFWYRQDPGLGLRLIYFSYDVKMKEKGDIPEGYSVSREKKERFSLILESASTNQTSMYLCASSLPGGGREQYFGPGTRLTVT.

The chain carries TRBV4-1 and TRBJ1-1; D uncertain. There are 17 residues in the CDR3. Between the trimmed V and J ends, which lost 1 base and 2 bases, there was a span of 17 bases. Looked up from germline, CDR1 is MGHRA and CDR2 is YSYEKL. CDR3 sequence reads: CASSQGLSYSVNTEAFF. The CDR3 DNA sequence: TGCGCCAGCAGCCAAGGGCTGTCTTACAGTGTTAACACTGAAGCTTTCTTT.

This clone showed up just a few times. The chain recombines TRBV7-9 with TRBJ2-3; the D is unclear. CDR1 is SEHNR, CDR2 FQNEAQ, per germline (reference sequence). CDR3 size: 13 residues. The ends were cut back, 1 base at V and 8 bases at J, with 10 bases in the middle. In nucleotides, the CDR3 is TGTGCCAGCAGCTTAGGAGTAAAGAGTACGCAGTATTTT. Translation: CASSLGVKSTQYF.

This clone came up once. In nucleotides, the CDR3 is TGTGCCAGCATCGACTACGAGCAGTACTTC. It yields the protein CASIDYEQYF. The chain couples TRBV6-4 to TRBJ2-7; D remains ambiguous. Trimming shortened V by 7 bases and J by 3 bases, and 4 bases separated the two germline ends. The CDR3 has 10 amino acids. From germline, CDR1 is MRHNA and CDR2 SNTAGT.

The chain uses TRBV5-5 and TRBJ1-1, with unresolved D. The CDR3 loop spans 15 amino acids. The V and J ends lost 0 bases and 6 bases respectively, with 15 bases between them. CDR1 is SGHKS, CDR2 YYEKEE, per germline (reference sequence). The CDR3 protein is CASSLDGSSISEAFF. The CDR3 nucleotides read TGTGCCAGCAGCTTGGACGGGAGCTCCATATCTGAAGCTTTCTTT.

The chain couples TRBV7-9 to TRBJ1-1, with D unresolved. Deletions cut 1 base from V and 2 bases from J, with 14 bases between. The germline V gene has CDR1 SEHNR and CDR2 FQNEAQ (reference sequence). This CDR3 spans 16 amino acids. The CDR3 sequence: CASSLDHTFLNTEAFF. CDR3 nucleotides: TGTGCCAGCAGCTTAGACCATACCTTCCTAAACACTGAAGCTTTCTTT.

The chain uses TRBV25-1 and TRBJ2-7, with 7 positions matching TRBD2. The CDR3 is made up of 12 amino acids. J gave up 4 bases and V 4 bases, and 1 base lay outside the gene matches. Germline V gene sequence: CDR1 MGHDK, CDR2 SYGVNS. The CDR3 nucleotides are TGTGCCAGCAGTGGGGGGGGTTACGAGCAGTACTTC. Its protein is CASSGGGYEQYF.

J is TRBJ1-2 and V is TRBV10-3, with D perhaps TRBD1 (6 bases). The CDR3 extends over 13 amino acids. Germline CDR1 ENHRY, CDR2 SYGVKD. Trimming left V 10 bases short and J 5 bases short, with 17 bases between. The CDR3 region has the DNA TGTGCCACACGGTACAGGGTTGAGTATGGCTACACCTTC. It encodes CATRYRVEYGYTF.

The V gene is TRBV6-1, the J gene TRBJ2-7, with TRBD2 identical over 8 bases. CDR1 is MNHNS, CDR2 SASEGT, per germline. Trimming cost V 5 bases and J 5 bases; bases outside gene matches: 8. This CDR3 is built from 14 residues. CDR3 nucleotides: TGTGCCAGCAGTCCCAGCGGGGGTCCCAACGAGCAGTACTTC. The encoded protein is CASSPSGGPNEQYF.

The chain employs TRBV4-2 and TRBJ1-5, with D maybe TRBD1 (5 bases). Per germline, CDR1 LGHNA and CDR2 YNFKEQ. The CDR3 runs 15 residues. Trimming removed 0 bases at V and 5 bases at J, with 11 bases between. The CDR3 region is CASSQDRGWDQPQHF. The CDR3 DNA follows: TGTGCCAGCAGCCAAGATCGGGGCTGGGATCAGCCCCAGCATTTT.

The CDR3 region has the DNA TGTGCCAGCAGCTTAGAACACATTAGCAATCAGCCCCAGCATTTT. Protein sequence: CASSLEHISNQPQHF. The gene calls are TRBV7-2 and TRBJ1-5; no reliable D call. CDR3 length: 15 amino acids. Germline V gene data show CDR1 as SGHTA and CDR2 as FQGNSA. Deletions cut 1 base from V and 0 bases from J, with 7 bases between. The full variable domain, with the rest looked up from reference TRBV7-2 and TRBJ1-5, is GAGVSQSPSNKVTEKGKDVELRCDPISGHTALYWYRQSLGQGLEFLIYFQGNSAPDKSGLPSDRFSAERTGGSVSTLTIQRTQQEDSAVYLCASSLEHISNQPQHFGDGTRLSIL.

This rearrangement joins TRBV28 to TRBJ2-1; TRBD2 is a possible D gene (6 bases). Trimming cost V 5 bases and J 8 bases, with 16 bases left between them. CDR1 and CDR2 from the germline V gene are MDHEN and SYDVKM. The CDR3 covers 14 residues. The DNA for the CDR3 is TGTGCCAGCAGTCCAGGGCTAACGGGGGATGAGCAGTTCTTC. Translation: CASSPGLTGDEQFF.

The V call is TRBV4-3, the J call TRBJ1-2, with D possibly TRBD1 on 6 matching bases. Trimming shortened V by 0 bases and J by 5 bases, and 10 bases separated the two germline ends. The CDR3 is 14 residues long. CDR1 and CDR2 from the germline V gene are LGHNA and YSLEER. CDR3 region: CASSQETGSYGYTF. In nucleotides, the CDR3 is TGCGCCAGCAGCCAAGAAACAGGGTCTTATGGCTACACCTTC.

The CDR3 coding sequence is TGTGCCAGTAGTATAAACCATAACCGAAATCAGCCCCAGCATTTT. Its protein is CASSINHNRNQPQHF. The V and J genes are TRBV19 and TRBJ1-5; no reliable D call. CDR3 length equals 15 residues. Per the germline V gene, CDR1 is LNHDA and CDR2 is SQIVND (reference sequence). V gave up 2 bases and J gave up 4 bases, with 12 bases separating them.

The chain is built from TRBV7-9 and TRBJ2-1; 9 bases are a match to TRBD2. The germline V gene has CDR1 SEHNR and CDR2 FQNEAQ (reference sequence). V gave up 2 bases and J gave up 2 bases; unmatched junction bases: 13. CDR3 length: 19 residues. CDR3 coding DNA: TGTGCCAGCAGCTTAAGAAAGGGGGGGACTAGCAGGACCTACAATGAGCAGTTCTTC. Translated, it gives CASSLRKGGTSRTYNEQFF.

The V call is TRBV6-5, the J call TRBJ1-4; D perhaps matches TRBD1 (5 bases). The ends were cut back, 9 bases at V and 8 bases at J, with 19 bases in the middle. CDR1 MNHEY and CDR2 SVGAGI come from the germline V gene. The CDR3 has 14 residues. The CDR3 protein is CASSGGVEREKLFF. CDR3 bases: TGTGCCAGTTCCGGAGGGGTCGAGAGGGAAAAACTGTTTTTT.

The rearrangement uses TRBV12-5 and TRBJ1-4; 7 positions agree with TRBD1. V was clipped by 0 bases and J by 5 bases; unmatched bases: 6. Germline V gene sequence: CDR1 LGHNT, CDR2 FRNRAP. The length of the CDR3 is 16 residues. CDR3 sequence (DNA): TGTGCTAGTGGTTTGGTACGCGCCAGGGGGAATGAAAAACTGTTTTTT. Its translation is CASGLVRARGNEKLFF.

The chain recombines TRBV28 with TRBJ2-3, with 10 bases fitting TRBD2. There are 18 residues in the CDR3. Germline V gene sequence: CDR1 MDHEN, CDR2 SYDVKM. Trimming cost V 2 bases and J 3 bases; bases outside gene matches: 11. The CDR3 DNA reads as TGTGCCAGCAGTTTAGGGGCCTTGCTAGCGGGAGTGACAGATACGCAGTATTTT. Its translation is CASSLGALLAGVTDTQYF. Drawing the rest from reference TRBV28 and TRBJ2-3, the complete variable domain is DVKVTQSSRYLVKRTGEKVFLECVQDMDHENMFWYRQDPGLGLRLIYFSYDVKMKEKGDIPEGYSVSREKKERFSLILESASTNQTSMYLCASSLGALLAGVTDTQYFGPGTRLTVL.

The chain recombines TRBV6-6 with TRBJ1-5; D ambiguous. Germline V CDR1 and CDR2: MNHNY, SVGAGI (reference sequence). V was clipped by 0 bases and J by 3 bases, with 6 bases between them. CDR3 length: 14 amino acids. The CDR3 here is CASSYSLHNQPQHF. The DNA for the CDR3 is TGTGCCAGCAGTTACTCGTTACACAATCAGCCCCAGCATTTT.

This clone came up once. The rearrangement links TRBV6-5 to TRBJ2-1; D possibly uses TRBD1 or TRBD2 (5 bases each). This CDR3 comprises 13 residues. Per the germline V gene, CDR1 is MNHEY and CDR2 is SVGAGI. The ends were cut back, 6 bases at V and 10 bases at J, with 16 bases in the middle. CDR3 coding DNA: TGTGCCAGCAGCCCCGGGACCCCATGGGAGCAGTTCTTC. Its protein is CASSPGTPWEQFF.

Comments on this clone: This sample also contains other DNA sequences that code for the same CDR3. CDR3 sequence reads: CASSLNAHAYEQYF. CDR3 sequence (DNA): TGTGCCAGCAGCTTAAACGCGCATGCTTACGAGCAGTACTTC. The V gene is TRBV7-9, the J gene TRBJ2-7; no clear D gene. V gave up 2 bases and J gave up 4 bases, with 12 bases separating them. The CDR3 runs to 14 residues. In germline, CDR1 is SEHNR, CDR2 FQNEAQ (reference sequence).

V usage is TRBV18 and J usage is TRBJ1-2; possibly TRBD1 for D (6 bases). The CDR3 is made up of 15 amino acids. Germline values: CDR1 KGHSH, CDR2 LQKENI. The V and J ends lost 3 bases and 6 bases respectively, with 17 bases between them. The CDR3 region is CASSPTGGEFNGYTF. The CDR3 coding sequence is TGTGCCAGCTCACCGACCGGGGGCGAGTTTAATGGCTACACCTTC.

This chain uses TRBV11-3 with TRBJ2-4; TRBD1 matches at 9 bases. Losses at the gene ends were 2 bases for V and 1 base for J; bases not matched to a gene: 6. The CDR3 contains 17 residues. CDR1 is SGHNT, CDR2 YENEEA, per germline. DNA of the CDR3: TGTGCCAGCAGCTTATCAAAGACAGGGGGTGCCAAAAACATTCAGTACTTC. Amino acid sequence: CASSLSKTGGAKNIQYF. Supplemented by reference TRBV11-3 and TRBJ2-4, the full variable domain reads EAGVVQSPRYKIIEKKQPVAFWCNPISGHNTLYWYLQNLGQGPELLIRYENEEAVDDSQLPKDRFSAERLKGVDSTLKIQPAELGDSAVYLCASSLSKTGGAKNIQYFGAGTRLSVL.

Judged by abundance, this clone is medium-sized (0.01 to 0.1%). The rearrangement links TRBV5-1 to TRBJ2-3; 9 positions agree with TRBD1. This CDR3 has 19 residues. The ends lost 5 bases at V and 0 bases at J; junction bases unmatched: 16. CDR1 and CDR2 (germline): SGHRS, YFSETQ. CDR3 residues: CASRVEGQGGTTSTDTQYF. The CDR3 nucleotides read TGCGCCAGCAGGGTAGAGGGACAGGGCGGCACTACTAGCACAGATACGCAGTATTTT.

The chain joins TRBV18 to TRBJ1-5; 7 bases are a match to TRBD1. Germline V gene lookup returns CDR1 KGHSH and CDR2 LQKENI. Losses at the gene ends were 0 bases for V and 5 bases for J; bases not matched to a gene: 7. The CDR3 has 16 residues. In nucleotides, the CDR3 is TGTGCCAGCTCACCACCGCGGACAGGAGGGCATCAGCCCCAGCATTTT. Encoded protein: CASSPPRTGGHQPQHF.

V is TRBV7-6 and J is TRBJ1-4, with TRBD1 identical over 7 bases. The length of the CDR3 is 15 residues. Germline assignment: CDR1 SGHVS and CDR2 FNYEAQ. Losses at the gene ends were 5 bases for V and 4 bases for J; bases not matched to a gene: 7. Here the CDR3 reads CASSPYQGGNEKLFF. The CDR3, as DNA: TGTGCCAGCAGCCCATATCAGGGGGGTAATGAAAAACTGTTTTTT.

This clone was seen only once. The genes are TRBV5-1 and TRBJ2-5; D is unclear. The length of the CDR3 is 16 residues. The germline V gene encodes CDR1 SGHRS and CDR2 YFSETQ. The V and J ends lost 0 bases and 0 bases respectively, with 12 bases between them. CDR3 loop: CASSLEPGRNQETQYF. The CDR3 region has the DNA TGCGCCAGCAGCTTGGAGCCAGGACGGAACCAAGAGACCCAGTACTTC.

This clone came up once. The chain is built from TRBV27 and TRBJ1-4; a possible D gene is TRBD1 (5 bases). Germline assignment: CDR1 MNHEY and CDR2 SMNVEV (reference sequence). The CDR3 consists of 15 residues. With 2 bases removed from V and 7 bases from J, the gap between germline ends came to 14 bases. The CDR3 DNA follows: TGTGCCAGCAGTTTAACCCGAAGGGGTGGTGAAAAACTGTTTTTT. It encodes CASSLTRRGGEKLFF.